This T cell receptor (beta chain) emerged from a study of T-cell reconstitution after alpha-beta-depleted transplantation in children listed by TCRdb under 2016. Concerning the study at large: Using TCR repertoire profiling, the study followed T-cell immune reconstitution in a quantitative way in children after TCRalphabeta/CD19-depleted allogeneic hematopoietic cell transplantation.

The germline V gene gives CDR1 as SQVTM and CDR2 as ANQGSEA. There are 15 amino acids in the CDR3, from cysteine to phenylalanine inclusive. Only the CDR3 part of the read is kept: 45 bases, read in frame from the first base. The trim is 5 bases for V and 1 base for J, with a gap of 15 bases between the germline ends. Study-wide conclusions, independent of this receptor: About two months after transplant, the apparently early recovery of alphabetaT-cell counts reportedly depended on just several hundred clones that had expanded rapidly and came from non-depleted graft cells. Over the following months the frequencies of hyperexpanded clones went down, and after one year T-cell counts and TCRbeta diversity were mostly credited to newly produced T cells. In some patients, the high TCRbeta diversity seen at day 60 was put down to recipient T cells and intrathymic progenitors that had survived conditioning.

The sample holds many counts of this clonotype. Its binding antigen is unknown. No base-level quality is on record; no much larger clone is a single base apart. What this sample's treatment or condition label stands for: allogeneic hematopoietic cell transplantation with graft depleted of TCRalphabeta T cells and CD19 B cells. The transplant recipients were children given TCRalphabeta/CD19-depleted allogeneic hematopoietic cell grafts. Library preparation was by PCR. Sequencing relied on an Illumina HiSeq 2500. To normalize quantification of the TCRbeta repertoire, the TCR libraries were built with molecular barcoding that relied on unique molecular identifiers. TCRdb reanalyzed the raw reads on its own, using fastp at Q25 for trimming and MiXCR for clone calling, and kept in-frame beta chains. Every CDR3 protein is listed once, alongside the most common genes and DNA of its rows. The table for this sample lists fewer than 700,000 distinct CDR3 sequences; 10% to 15% of them were counted only once. The ten largest clonotypes hold over 2% of the sample.

The clonotype comes from a male patient younger than 18 who had a stem cell transplant for acute myeloid leukemia, so the T cells may come from the graft donor. Source: PBMCs, mostly from graft donor cells, taken 360 days after TCRalphabeta/CD19-depleted stem cell transplant. This receptor chain uses TRBV29-1 and TRBJ2-4, and perhaps TRBD1 as D gene, on 6 matching bases. The CDR3 protein: CSVTEQGRAKNIQYF. The sequenced DNA is TGCAGCGTTACCGAACAGGGACGGGCCAAAAACATTCAGTACTTC.